This TCR beta chain appears in the sequencing data of a study of shared T cell receptors in the human thymus. Method: immunoSEQ multiplex PCR; TCRdb's copy keeps in-frame clones and lacks some. Of hundreds of thousands of clones detected, approximately 87% appear once; the ten largest clones hold under 0.01%. CDR3 size: 19 residues. The germline CDR1 and CDR2 sequences are MGHRA and YSYEKL. The V end lost 1 base, the J end lost 7 bases, and 28 bases lay between the germline ends. The same sample was also used in a study of human thymus T cells.

The material sequenced was thymocytes. This clonotype was obtained from a boy in the first two years of life with a congenital heart defect. The rearrangement links TRBV4-1 to TRBJ1-1; D possibly corresponds to TRBD1 (6 bases). The CDR3 reads CASSQVQGSGWLYTFEAFF. CDR3 nucleotides: TGCGCCAGCAGCCAAGTACAGGGTAGTGGATGGCTATACACCTTTGAAGCTTTCTTT.